Listed here are 11 T cell receptor beta chains from one sample, sequenced in a study of blood T cell repertoires in COVID-19. Profiling relied on immunoSEQ multiplex PCR, and the TCRdb table lists in-frame clones only, not all of them. The profile shows roughly 80,000 clones, approximately 78% of them singletons. Sequenced material: peripheral blood. These TCRs come from a human donor in a cohort sampled during active COVID-19.

This clone occurred once. This rearrangement joins TRBV18 to TRBJ2-2; 9 bases match TRBD1. The germline V gene encodes CDR1 KGHSH and CDR2 LQKENI. This CDR3 contains 15 residues. Trimming took 2 bases from V and 5 from J; bases not matched to a gene: 3. The CDR3: CASSPKQGATGELFF. The CDR3 DNA sequence: TGTGCCAGCTCACCAAAACAGGGGGCTACCGGGGAGCTGTTTTTT.

This chain joins TRBV29-1 and TRBJ1-2, with no clear D. Trimming cost V 1 base and J 3 bases, with 15 bases left between them. The CDR3 totals 15 residues. The germline V gene has CDR1 SQVTM and CDR2 ANQGSEA. As DNA, the CDR3 is TGCAGCGTTGAAGGAGGACTCCGGAGGGACTATGGCTACACCTTC. It translates to CSVEGGLRRDYGYTF.

Remarks on this clone: Other nucleotide sequences from this sample produce the same CDR3. The V call is TRBV12-3 or TRBV12-4, the J call TRBJ2-2, with a tentative D call TRBD1 (5 bases). The CDR3 loop spans 12 amino acids. V was clipped by 6 bases and J by 5 bases, with 7 bases between them. The CDR3 spells CASRDSTGELFF. The CDR3, as DNA: TGTGCCAGCAGAGACAGTACCGGGGAGCTGTTTTTT.

The J gene is TRBJ1-3, the V gene TRBV3-1 (or the pseudogene TRBV3-2), with D perhaps matching TRBD1 (5 bases). The V gene's germline CDR1 is LGHDT and CDR2 YNNKEL (reference sequence). Trimming took 4 bases from V and 1 from J, leaving 23 bases between them. This CDR3 comprises 19 residues. For the CDR3, the DNA is TGTGCCAGCAGCCCCCCGGAATTTGCCAGGGTGGGTTCTGGAAACACCATATATTTT. Amino acids: CASSPPEFARVGSGNTIYF.

This clone came up a few times. The chain recombines TRBV5-5 with TRBJ1-1; D remains ambiguous. The V and J ends lost 1 base and 0 bases respectively, with 13 bases between them. The length of the CDR3 is 16 residues. CDR1 SGHKS and CDR2 YYEKEE come from the germline V gene (reference sequence). CDR3 loop: CASSLTPDSLNTEAFF. The CDR3 DNA reads TGTGCCAGCAGCTTGACCCCGGACTCCCTGAACACTGAAGCTTTCTTT. Combining the CDR3 with reference TRBV5-5 and TRBJ1-1 gives the whole variable domain DAGVTQSPTHLIKTRGQQVTLRCSPISGHKSVSWYQQVLGQGPQFIFQYYEKEERGRGNFPDRFSARQFPNYSSELNVNALLLGDSALYLCASSLTPDSLNTEAFFGQGTRLTVV.

On this clone itself: A read error may produce the germline difference seen at one junction end. The rearrangement joins TRBV7-7 to TRBJ1-5; 7 positions match TRBD1. In germline, CDR1 is SSHAT, CDR2 FNYEAQ (reference sequence). CDR3 length: 15 residues. The CDR3 is CASSRTGHQDQPQHF. DNA for the CDR3: TGTGCTAGCAGCAGGACAGGCCATCAGGATCAGCCCCAGCATTTT.

This clone was detected a few times. The chain uses TRBV9 and TRBJ2-2; 11 bases match TRBD2. From germline, CDR1 is SGDLS and CDR2 YYNGEE. V lost 4 bases and J lost 7; bases outside the gene matches: 9. The CDR3 covers 16 residues. The CDR3 region is CASSSLAGGPYGELFF. The DNA of the CDR3 is TGTGCCAGCAGCTCATTAGCGGGGGGGCCCTACGGGGAGCTGTTTTTT.

In this sample, this clone turned up a few times. The V and J genes are TRBV5-1 and TRBJ2-1; D perhaps matches TRBD1 (6 bases). Per the germline V gene, CDR1 is SGHRS and CDR2 is YFSETQ. Trimming removed 1 base from V and 8 bases from J, with 10 bases in between. The CDR3 consists of 13 residues. Here the CDR3 DNA reads TGCGCCAGCAGCTTGATGGGGGCAGATGAGCAGTTCTTC. This gives the protein CASSLMGADEQFF.

V is TRBV4-2 and J is TRBJ1-2; weak D call: TRBD1 (6 bases). CDR3 length: 16 residues. The germline CDR1 and CDR2 sequences are LGHNA and YNFKEQ. V was pared by 0 bases and J by 0 bases, with 11 bases between. The CDR3, as DNA: TGTGCCAGCAGCCAAGACCCCGGACAGTCTAACTATGGCTACACCTTC. It translates to CASSQDPGQSNYGYTF.

The chain has TRBV10-1 and TRBJ1-2; D might be TRBD1 (6 bases). The CDR3 is 13 residues long. The V gene lost 2 bases and the J gene lost 4 bases, with 8 bases spanning the gap. Germline V gene sequence: CDR1 WNHNN, CDR2 SYGVQD (reference sequence). CDR3 residues: CASSETQGYGYTF. The CDR3 region has the DNA TGCGCCAGCAGTGAGACACAGGGCTATGGCTACACCTTC.

The chain has TRBV5-6 and TRBJ2-5; D remains ambiguous. Trimming cost V 6 bases and J 3 bases, with 12 bases left between them. This CDR3 contains 13 residues. Germline CDR1 and CDR2: SGHDT and YYEEEE. The CDR3 DNA is TGTGCCAGCAACAGATGGTCTGAAGAGACCCAGTACTTC. Translation: CASNRWSEETQYF.